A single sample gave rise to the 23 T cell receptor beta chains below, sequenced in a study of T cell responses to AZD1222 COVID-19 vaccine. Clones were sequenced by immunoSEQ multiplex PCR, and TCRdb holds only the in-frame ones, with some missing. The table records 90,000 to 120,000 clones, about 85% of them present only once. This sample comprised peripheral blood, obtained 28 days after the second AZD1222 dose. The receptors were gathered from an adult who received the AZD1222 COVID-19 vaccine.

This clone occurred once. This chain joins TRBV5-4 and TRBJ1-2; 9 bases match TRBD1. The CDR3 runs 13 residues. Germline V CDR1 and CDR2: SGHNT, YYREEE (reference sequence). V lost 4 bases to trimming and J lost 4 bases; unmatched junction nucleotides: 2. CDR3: CASSEGQGYGYTF. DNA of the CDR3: TGTGCCAGCAGCGAGGGACAGGGCTATGGCTACACCTTC.

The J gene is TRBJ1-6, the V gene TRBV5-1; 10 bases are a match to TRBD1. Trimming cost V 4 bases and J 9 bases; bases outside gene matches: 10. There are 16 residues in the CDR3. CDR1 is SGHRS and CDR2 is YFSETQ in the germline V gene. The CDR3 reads CASSIAGQGEISPLHF. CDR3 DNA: TGCGCCAGCAGCATTGCTGGACAGGGGGAAATTTCACCCCTCCACTTT.

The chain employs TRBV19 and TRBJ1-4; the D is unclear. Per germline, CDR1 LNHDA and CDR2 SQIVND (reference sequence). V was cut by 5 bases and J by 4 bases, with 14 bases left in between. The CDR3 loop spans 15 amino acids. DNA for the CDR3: TGTGCCAGTAGTGAAAGGGCGGCCCATAATGAAAAACTGTTTTTT. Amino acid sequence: CASSERAAHNEKLFF.

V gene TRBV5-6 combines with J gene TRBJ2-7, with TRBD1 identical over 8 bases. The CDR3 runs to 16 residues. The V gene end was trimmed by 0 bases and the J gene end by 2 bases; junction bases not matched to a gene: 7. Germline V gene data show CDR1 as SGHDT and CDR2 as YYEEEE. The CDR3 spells CASSLARDRTTYEQYF. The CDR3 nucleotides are TGTGCCAGCAGCTTGGCCAGGGACAGGACCACCTACGAGCAGTACTTC. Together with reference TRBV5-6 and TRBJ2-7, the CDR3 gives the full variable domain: DAGVTQSPTHLIKTRGQQVTLRCSPKSGHDTVSWYQQALGQGPQFIFQYYEEEERQRGNFPDRFSGHQFPNYSSELNVNALLLGDSALYLCASSLARDRTTYEQYFGPGTRLTVT.

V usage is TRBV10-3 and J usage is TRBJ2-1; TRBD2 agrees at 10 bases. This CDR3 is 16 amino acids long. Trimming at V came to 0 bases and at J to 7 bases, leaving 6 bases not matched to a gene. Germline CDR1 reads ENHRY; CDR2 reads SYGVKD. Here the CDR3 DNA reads TGTGCCATCAGTGAGTCTTGGCTAGCGGGGGAAAATGAGCAGTTCTTC. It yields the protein CAISESWLAGENEQFF.

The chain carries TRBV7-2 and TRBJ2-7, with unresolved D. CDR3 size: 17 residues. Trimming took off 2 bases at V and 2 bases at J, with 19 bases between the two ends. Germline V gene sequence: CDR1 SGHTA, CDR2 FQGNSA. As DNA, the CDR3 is TGTGCCAGCAGCTTATTGGCAGCGCCGCAGGCCGCCTACGAGCAGTACTTC. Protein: CASSLLAAPQAAYEQYF.

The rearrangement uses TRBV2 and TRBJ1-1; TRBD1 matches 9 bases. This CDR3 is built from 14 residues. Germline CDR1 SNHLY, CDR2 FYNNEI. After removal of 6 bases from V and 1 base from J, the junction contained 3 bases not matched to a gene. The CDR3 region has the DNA TGTGCCAGCAGGCCGGGACAGGGGAACACTGAAGCTTTCTTT. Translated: CASRPGQGNTEAFF.

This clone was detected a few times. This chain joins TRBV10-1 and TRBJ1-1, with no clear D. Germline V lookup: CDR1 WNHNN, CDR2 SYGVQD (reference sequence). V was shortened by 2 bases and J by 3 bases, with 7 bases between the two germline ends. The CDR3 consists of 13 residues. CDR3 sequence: CASSEDTYTEAFF. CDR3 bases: TGCGCCAGCAGTGAGGATACGTACACTGAAGCTTTCTTT.

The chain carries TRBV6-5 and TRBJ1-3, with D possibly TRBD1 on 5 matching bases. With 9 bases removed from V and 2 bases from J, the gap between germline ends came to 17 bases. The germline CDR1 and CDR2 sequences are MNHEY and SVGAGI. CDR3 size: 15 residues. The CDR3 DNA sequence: TGTGCCAGTTCCTTGGATGGGGGGACTGGAAACACCATATATTTT. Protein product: CASSLDGGTGNTIYF.

The CDR3 DNA is TGCAGCGTTGATGTAGGGGGCGCGGGATACGAGCAGTACTTC. Encoded protein: CSVDVGGAGYEQYF. The chain uses TRBV29-1 and TRBJ2-7; a weak D match, TRBD1 (7 bases). Germline CDR1 reads SQVTM; CDR2 reads ANQGSEA. The length of the CDR3 is 14 residues. V lost 3 bases and J 4 bases, leaving 16 bases between the germline ends.

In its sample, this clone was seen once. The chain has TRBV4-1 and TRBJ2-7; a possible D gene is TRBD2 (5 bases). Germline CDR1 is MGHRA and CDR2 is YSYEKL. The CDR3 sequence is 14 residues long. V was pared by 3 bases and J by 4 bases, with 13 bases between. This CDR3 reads CASSHPSGIYEQYF. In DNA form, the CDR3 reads TGCGCCAGCAGCCATCCATCCGGGATTTACGAGCAGTACTTC.

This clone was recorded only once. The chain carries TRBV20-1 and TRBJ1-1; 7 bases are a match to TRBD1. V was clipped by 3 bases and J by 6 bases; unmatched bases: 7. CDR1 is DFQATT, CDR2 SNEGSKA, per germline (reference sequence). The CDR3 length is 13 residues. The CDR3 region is CSASWTGSAEAFF. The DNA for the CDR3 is TGCAGTGCTAGTTGGACAGGATCCGCTGAAGCTTTCTTT.

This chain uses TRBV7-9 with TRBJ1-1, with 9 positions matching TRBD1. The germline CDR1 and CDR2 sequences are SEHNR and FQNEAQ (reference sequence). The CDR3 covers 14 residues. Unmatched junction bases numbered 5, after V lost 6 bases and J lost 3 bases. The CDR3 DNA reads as TGTGCCAGCAGTCAGACAGGGGGGGACACTGAAGCTTTCTTT. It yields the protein CASSQTGGDTEAFF.

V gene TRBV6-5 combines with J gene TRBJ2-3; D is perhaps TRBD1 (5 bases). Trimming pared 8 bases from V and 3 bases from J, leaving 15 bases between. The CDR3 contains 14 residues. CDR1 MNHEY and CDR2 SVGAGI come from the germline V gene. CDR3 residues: CASAPGFGTDTQYF. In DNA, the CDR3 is TGTGCCAGCGCGCCAGGGTTTGGGACAGATACGCAGTATTTT.

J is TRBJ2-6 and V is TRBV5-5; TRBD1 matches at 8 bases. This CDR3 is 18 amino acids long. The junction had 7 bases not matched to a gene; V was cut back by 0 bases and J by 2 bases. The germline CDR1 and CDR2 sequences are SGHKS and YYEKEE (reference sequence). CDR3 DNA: TGTGCCAGCAGCTTGGCCCGACAGGGGATCACTGGGGCCAACGTCCTGACTTTC. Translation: CASSLARQGITGANVLTF.

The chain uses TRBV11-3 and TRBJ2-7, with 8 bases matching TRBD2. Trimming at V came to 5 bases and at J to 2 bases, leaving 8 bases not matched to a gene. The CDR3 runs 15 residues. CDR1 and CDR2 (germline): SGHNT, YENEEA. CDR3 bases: TGTGCCAGCAGCCGGGGGGGGACTTCACCCTACGAGCAGTACTTC. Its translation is CASSRGGTSPYEQYF.

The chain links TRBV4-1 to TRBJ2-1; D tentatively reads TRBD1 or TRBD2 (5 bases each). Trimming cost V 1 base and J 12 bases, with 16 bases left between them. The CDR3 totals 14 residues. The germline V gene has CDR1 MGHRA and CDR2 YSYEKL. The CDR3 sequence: CASSQGDPYSGQFF. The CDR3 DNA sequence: TGCGCCAGCAGCCAAGGGGACCCTTATTCGGGGCAGTTCTTC.

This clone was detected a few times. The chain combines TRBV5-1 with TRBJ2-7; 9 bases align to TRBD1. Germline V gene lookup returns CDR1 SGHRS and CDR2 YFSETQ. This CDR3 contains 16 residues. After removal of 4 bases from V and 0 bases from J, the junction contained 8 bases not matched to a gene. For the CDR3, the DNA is TGCGCCAGCAGCCCTGTGGGACAGGGTTCCTCCTACGAGCAGTACTTC. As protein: CASSPVGQGSSYEQYF.

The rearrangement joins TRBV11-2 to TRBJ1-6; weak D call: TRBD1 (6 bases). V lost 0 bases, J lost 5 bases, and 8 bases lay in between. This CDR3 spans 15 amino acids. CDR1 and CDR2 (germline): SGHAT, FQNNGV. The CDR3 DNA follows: TGTGCCAGCAGCTTAGAACCAGGGGATAATTCACCCCTCCACTTT. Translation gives CASSLEPGDNSPLHF.

DNA of the CDR3: TGTGCCAGCAGCTTAGAAACGGTTTTGGGGCAGCCCCAGCATTTT. Its protein is CASSLETVLGQPQHF. The V call is TRBV7-2, the J call TRBJ1-5; D is unresolved. Germline CDR1 reads SGHTA; CDR2 reads FQGNSA. Trimming left V 1 base short and J 7 bases short, with 14 bases between. The CDR3 runs 15 residues.

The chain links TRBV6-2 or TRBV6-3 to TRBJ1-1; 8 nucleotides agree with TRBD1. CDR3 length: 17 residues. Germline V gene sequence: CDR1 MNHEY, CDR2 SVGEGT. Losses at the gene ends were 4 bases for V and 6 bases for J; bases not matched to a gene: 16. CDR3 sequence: CASSLLRTGFRNAEAFF. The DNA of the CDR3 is TGTGCCAGCAGTTTATTAAGGACAGGGTTCAGGAATGCTGAAGCTTTCTTT.

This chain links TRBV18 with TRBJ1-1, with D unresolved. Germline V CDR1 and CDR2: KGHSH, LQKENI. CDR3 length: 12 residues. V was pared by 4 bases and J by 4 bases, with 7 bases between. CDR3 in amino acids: CASSQEGTEAFF. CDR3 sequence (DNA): TGTGCCAGCTCACAGGAAGGCACTGAAGCTTTCTTT.

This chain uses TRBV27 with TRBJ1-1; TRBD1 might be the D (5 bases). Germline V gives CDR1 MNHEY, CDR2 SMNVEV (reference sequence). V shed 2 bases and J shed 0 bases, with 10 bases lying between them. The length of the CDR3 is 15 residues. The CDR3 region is CASSLGTAMNTEAFF. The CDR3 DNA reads TGTGCCAGCAGTTTAGGGACGGCCATGAACACTGAAGCTTTCTTT.